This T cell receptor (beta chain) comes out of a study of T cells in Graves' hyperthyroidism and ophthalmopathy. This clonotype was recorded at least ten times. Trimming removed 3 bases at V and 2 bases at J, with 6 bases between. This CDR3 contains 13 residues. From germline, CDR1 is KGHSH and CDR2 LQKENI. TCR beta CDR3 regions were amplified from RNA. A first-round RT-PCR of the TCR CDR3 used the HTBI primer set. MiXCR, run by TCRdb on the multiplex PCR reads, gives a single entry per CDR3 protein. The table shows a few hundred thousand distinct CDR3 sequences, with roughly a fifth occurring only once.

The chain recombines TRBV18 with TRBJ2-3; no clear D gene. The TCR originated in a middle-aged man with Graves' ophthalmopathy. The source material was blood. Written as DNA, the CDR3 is TGTGCCAGCTCACCCCAGGCCACAGATACGCAGTATTTT. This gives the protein CASSPQATDTQYF.